These 5 T cell receptor beta chains share one sample of origin, sequenced in a study of OX40 agonist ivuxolimab in advanced cancers. Data came from immunoSEQ multiplex PCR; TCRdb stores just in-frame clones and leaves some out. The data contain roughly 150,000 clones, approximately 94% of them singletons. Source: CD4+ or CD8+ T cells sorted from blood, taken in a trial of the OX40 agonist ivuxolimab. The receptors come from an adult with an advanced solid tumor such as melanoma, head and neck, liver or kidney cancer.

The chain carries TRBV9 and TRBJ2-1; TRBD2 agrees at 11 bases. This CDR3 spans 16 amino acids. The V and J ends lost 4 bases and 9 bases, in that order; junction bases with no gene match: 12. The germline gives CDR1 SGDLS, CDR2 YYNGEE. The CDR3 sequence: CASSPTSGMGNTEQFF. For the CDR3, the DNA is TGTGCCAGCAGCCCGACTAGCGGGATGGGTAATACTGAGCAGTTCTTC.

The rearrangement joins TRBV10-2 to TRBJ2-7; the match to TRBD2 covers 14 bases. This CDR3 spans 16 amino acids. J gave up 5 bases and V 2 bases, and 5 bases lay outside the gene matches. From germline, CDR1 is WSHSY and CDR2 SAAADI. The CDR3 is CASSEPGLAGVNEQYF. CDR3 sequence (DNA): TGCGCCAGCAGTGAGCCGGGACTAGCGGGAGTTAACGAGCAGTACTTC.

This chain connects TRBV7-9 to TRBJ2-3, with D tentatively TRBD1 (6 bases). Trimming removed 2 bases from V and 5 bases from J, with 8 bases in between. CDR3 size: 13 residues. Looked up from germline, CDR1 is SEHNR and CDR2 is FQNEAQ (reference sequence). The chain's CDR3 is CASSLTRGDTQYF. As DNA, the CDR3 is TGTGCCAGCAGCTTAACCAGGGGAGATACGCAGTATTTT.

The chain combines TRBV28 with TRBJ1-2; D is unclear. CDR1 and CDR2 from the germline V gene are MDHEN and SYDVKM. CDR3 length: 15 amino acids. Trimming took 1 base from V and 0 from J, leaving 9 bases between them. CDR3 bases: TGTGCCAGCAGTTTATTCCGGCGGGCTAACTATGGCTACACCTTC. It translates to CASSLFRRANYGYTF.

This clone was seen only a few times. The germline gene is not matched at one end of the junction; a read error may be the cause. This sequence joins TRBV25-1 and TRBJ1-1, with 9 bases matching TRBD1. The CDR3 length is 13 residues. Germline V lookup: CDR1 MGHDK, CDR2 SYGVNS. The CDR3 DNA follows: TGTGCCAGCAGCAGGACAGGGGCACGAGACCCCCTATTT. Its protein is CASSRTGARDPLF.